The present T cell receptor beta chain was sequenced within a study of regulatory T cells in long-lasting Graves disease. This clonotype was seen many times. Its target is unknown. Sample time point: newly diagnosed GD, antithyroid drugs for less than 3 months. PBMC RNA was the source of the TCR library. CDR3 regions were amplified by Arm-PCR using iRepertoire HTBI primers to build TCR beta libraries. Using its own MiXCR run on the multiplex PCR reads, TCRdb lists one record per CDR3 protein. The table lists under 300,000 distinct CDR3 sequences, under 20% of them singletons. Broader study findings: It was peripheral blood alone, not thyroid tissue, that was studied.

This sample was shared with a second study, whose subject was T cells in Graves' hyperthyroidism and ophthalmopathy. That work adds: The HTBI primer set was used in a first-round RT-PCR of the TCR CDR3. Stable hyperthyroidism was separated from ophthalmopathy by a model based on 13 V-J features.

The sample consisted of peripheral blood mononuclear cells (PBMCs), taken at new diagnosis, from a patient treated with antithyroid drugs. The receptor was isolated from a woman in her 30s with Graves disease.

DNA of the CDR3: TGTGCCAGCAGTTCCCTCGGACAGGGGGCGAGACCAGCTTTCTTT. It specifies CASSSLGQGARPAFF. V usage is TRBV27 and J usage is TRBJ1-1; 11 bases fit TRBD1. J was trimmed by 10 bases and V by 4 bases; bases with no gene match: 11. CDR1 is MNHEY, CDR2 SMNVEV, per germline (reference sequence). The CDR3 extends over 15 amino acids.